The 6 T cell receptor beta chains presented below share a single source sample, sequenced in a study of chemoradiotherapy in HPV16-positive cancers. Sequencing was performed with immunoSEQ multiplex PCR; in TCRdb, only in-frame clones are kept and a portion is missing. The sample contains fewer than 25,000 clones, around 90% of which appear only once. The sample consisted of blood, taken from a patient who underwent chemoradiotherapy. The receptor source for this set is a human donor with HPV-associated anogenital cancer.

The count of this clone is one. V gene TRBV18 combines with J gene TRBJ2-7; maybe TRBD1 (6 bases). From germline, CDR1 is KGHSH and CDR2 LQKENI. This CDR3 has 15 residues. V lost 3 bases and J 2 bases, leaving 14 bases between the germline ends. The DNA of the CDR3 is TGTGCCAGCTCACCTTATACAGGGAGCGCCTACGAGCAGTACTTC. Its protein is CASSPYTGSAYEQYF.

This rearrangement joins TRBV28 to TRBJ2-5, with 7 bases lining up with TRBD1. The CDR3 contains 14 residues. V lost 3 bases to trimming and J lost 7 bases; unmatched junction nucleotides: 8. CDR1 is MDHEN, CDR2 SYDVKM, per germline. CDR3 region: CASSFPTGHATQYF. In DNA, the CDR3 is TGTGCCAGCAGTTTCCCGACAGGGCACGCGACCCAGTACTTC.

The chain joins TRBV6-4 to TRBJ2-2; 9 nucleotides align to TRBD1. Trimming took 4 bases from V and 3 from J; bases not matched to a gene: 3. The CDR3 contains 15 residues. Germline lookup yields CDR1 MRHNA and CDR2 SNTAGT. The CDR3 DNA reads as TGTGCCAGCAGTGCGGGACAGGGAGACACCGGGGAGCTGTTTTTT. It translates to CASSAGQGDTGELFF.

The table lists this clone with a count of one. The chain employs TRBV9 and TRBJ1-1; D remains unclear. Germline V gene sequence: CDR1 SGDLS, CDR2 YYNGEE. This CDR3 is built from 12 residues. Trimming shortened V by 5 bases and J by 11 bases, and 16 bases separated the two germline ends. DNA of the CDR3: TGTGCCAGCAGTGGAGGCTCGGGAACGGCTTTCTTT. Translated: CASSGGSGTAFF.

This chain connects TRBV7-2 to TRBJ2-3; 9 nucleotides line up with TRBD1. CDR1 and CDR2 (germline): SGHTA, FQGNSA. V trimming: 5 bases; J trimming: 1 base; junction bases outside the gene matches: 4. This CDR3 comprises 15 residues. The CDR3 region is CASSLRDRGTDTQYF. CDR3 sequence (DNA): TGTGCCAGCAGCCTCCGGGACAGGGGCACAGATACGCAGTATTTT.

The chain links TRBV7-9 to TRBJ1-5; unclear D gene. The CDR3 covers 12 residues. Trimming shortened V by 2 bases and J by 4 bases, and 3 bases separated the two germline ends. Per the germline V gene, CDR1 is SEHNR and CDR2 is FQNEAQ (reference sequence). The CDR3 loop is CASSLNNQPQHF. Written as DNA, the CDR3 is TGTGCCAGCAGCTTAAATAATCAGCCCCAGCATTTT. Full variable domain (missing parts from reference TRBV7-9 and TRBJ1-5): DTGVSQNPRHKITKRGQNVTFRCDPISEHNRLYWYRQTLGQGPEFLTYFQNEAQLEKSRLLSDRFSAERPKGSFSTLEIQRTEQGDSAMYLCASSLNNQPQHFGDGTRLSIL.